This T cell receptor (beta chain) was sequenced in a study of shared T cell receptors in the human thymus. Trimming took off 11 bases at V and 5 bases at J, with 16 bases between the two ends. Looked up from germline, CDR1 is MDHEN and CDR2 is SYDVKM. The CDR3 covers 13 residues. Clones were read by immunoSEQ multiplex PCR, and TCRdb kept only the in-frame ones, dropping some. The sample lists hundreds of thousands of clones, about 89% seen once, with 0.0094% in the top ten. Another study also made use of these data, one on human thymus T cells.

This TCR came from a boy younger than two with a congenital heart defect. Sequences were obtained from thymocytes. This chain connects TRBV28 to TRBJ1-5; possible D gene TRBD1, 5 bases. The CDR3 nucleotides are TGTGCCTCCGGGGGGTCTCGCCATCAGCCCCAGCATTTT. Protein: CASGGSRHQPQHF.